The 22 T cell receptor beta chains in this list originate from one sample, sequenced in a study of blood T cell repertoires in COVID-19. The protocol was immunoSEQ multiplex PCR, while the TCRdb copy is restricted to in-frame clones and leaves out a portion. This table has tens of thousands of clones, 75% to 90% appearing once. Sequencing was done on a sample of peripheral blood. The source of these receptors is a woman in her fifties or sixties with active or convalescent COVID-19.

This clone showed up just once. For the CDR3, the DNA is TGTGCCAGCAGCCAACTGGGGGGAGCTTTTTGCTATGGCTACACCTTC. Translating it yields CASSQLGGAFCYGYTF. This chain connects TRBV3-1 (or the pseudogene TRBV3-2) to TRBJ1-2; D might be TRBD1 (5 bases). Germline V gives CDR1 LGHDT, CDR2 YNNKEL (reference sequence). The CDR3 consists of 16 residues. With 2 bases removed from V and 4 bases from J, the gap between germline ends came to 17 bases.

This clone appeared once. The V gene is TRBV5-8, the J gene TRBJ2-2, with 9 bases identical to TRBD2. Losses at the gene ends were 6 bases for V and 1 base for J; bases not matched to a gene: 7. CDR1 SGHTS and CDR2 YDEGEE come from the germline V gene. CDR3 length: 16 amino acids. DNA of the CDR3: TGTGCCAGCACCCTCTTGACTAGCGGGAACACCGGGGAGCTGTTTTTT. Protein: CASTLLTSGNTGELFF.

J is TRBJ2-4 and V is TRBV3-1 (or the pseudogene TRBV3-2); 7 nucleotides agree with TRBD2. The V and J ends lost 1 base and 0 bases, in that order; junction bases with no gene match: 9. The CDR3 runs 18 residues. The germline gives CDR1 LGHDT, CDR2 YNNKEL (reference sequence). CDR3 nucleotide sequence: TGTGCCAGCAGCCAAGGTCATTCCAGCGGGGTAGCCAAAAACATTCAGTACTTC. Translated, it gives CASSQGHSSGVAKNIQYF.

The chain combines TRBV9 with TRBJ2-3, with 10 bases matching TRBD2. This CDR3 region has 15 residues. V was clipped by 3 bases and J by 5 bases; unmatched bases: 6. Germline assignment: CDR1 SGDLS and CDR2 YYNGEE. The CDR3 spells CASSDTSGVKDTQYF. The CDR3 DNA is TGTGCCAGCAGCGATACTAGCGGGGTCAAAGATACGCAGTATTTT.

This clone has a single count. This chain connects TRBV29-1 to TRBJ1-1, with D unclear. The CDR3 is 9 residues long. Germline V gene sequence: CDR1 SQVTM, CDR2 ANQGSEA. The V end lost 4 bases, the J end lost 7 bases, and 4 bases lay between the germline ends. The CDR3 DNA is TGCAGCGTTGGCAGTGAAGCTTTCTTT. Translated: CSVGSEAFF.

The chain is built from TRBV2 and TRBJ1-1; TRBD1 aligns across 7 bases. This CDR3 comprises 14 residues. CDR1 is SNHLY and CDR2 is FYNNEI in the germline V gene. J gave up 7 bases and V 7 bases, and 12 bases lay outside the gene matches. The CDR3 protein is CASNTQGGQGEAFF. In DNA, the CDR3 is TGTGCCAGCAACACTCAAGGGGGCCAGGGTGAAGCTTTCTTT.

The chain couples TRBV7-2 to TRBJ2-7, with D perhaps matching TRBD1 (5 bases). Germline V gene lookup returns CDR1 SGHTA and CDR2 FQGNSA. Between the trimmed V and J ends, which lost 5 bases and 6 bases, there was a span of 8 bases. The CDR3 is 11 amino acids. In DNA form, the CDR3 reads TGTGCCAGCAGCCGAAGGGGCGAGCAGTACTTC. Amino acid sequence: CASSRRGEQYF.

This sequence joins TRBV18 and TRBJ2-7; D not resolved. The CDR3 extends over 11 amino acids. V lost 2 bases and J lost 6, with 5 bases in between. Germline assignment: CDR1 KGHSH and CDR2 LQKENI. CDR3 in amino acids: CASSPGLEQYF. The CDR3, as DNA: TGTGCCAGCTCACCAGGCCTCGAGCAGTACTTC.

The V gene is TRBV28, the J gene TRBJ1-1; D is perhaps TRBD1 (5 bases). The germline V gene has CDR1 MDHEN and CDR2 SYDVKM. The CDR3 sequence is 14 residues long. V gave up 6 bases and J gave up 2 bases, with 13 bases separating them. Here the CDR3 reads CASRTGQVNTEAFF. The CDR3 DNA reads TGTGCCAGCAGAACCGGACAAGTTAACACTGAAGCTTTCTTT.

V gene TRBV20-1 combines with J gene TRBJ1-1; D is undetermined. Germline CDR1 is DFQATT and CDR2 is SNEGSKA (reference sequence). The CDR3 extends over 11 amino acids. V was trimmed by 2 bases and J by 4 bases, leaving 5 bases between them. CDR3: CSARLSTEAFF. The CDR3 nucleotides are TGCAGTGCTAGACTGAGCACTGAAGCTTTCTTT.

This clone was counted a few times. The chain is built from TRBV5-1 and TRBJ1-2; tentative D call: TRBD1 (5 bases). V gave up 4 bases and J gave up 7 bases, with 14 bases separating them. Per germline, CDR1 SGHRS and CDR2 YFSETQ. The CDR3 length is 13 residues. The chain's CDR3 is CASSPDTPSGYTF. CDR3 DNA: TGCGCCAGCAGCCCGGACACCCCTAGTGGCTACACCTTC.

This clone has a handful of counts. The V gene is TRBV5-1, the J gene TRBJ2-3; 8 bases line up with TRBD1. The CDR3 consists of 14 residues. In germline, CDR1 is SGHRS, CDR2 YFSETQ. V trimming: 7 bases; J trimming: 2 bases; junction bases outside the gene matches: 6. CDR3 residues: CASGRQGSTDTQYF. For the CDR3, the DNA is TGCGCCAGCGGTAGACAGGGGTCCACAGATACGCAGTATTTT.

This chain joins TRBV30 and TRBJ2-3, with a tentative D call TRBD1 (5 bases). The CDR3 length is 11 residues. The germline gives CDR1 GTSNPN, CDR2 SVGIG (reference sequence). V was shortened by 1 base and J by 10 bases, with 9 bases between the two germline ends. CDR3 in amino acids: CAWSALGAQYF. In DNA, the CDR3 is TGTGCCTGGAGTGCCTTAGGGGCGCAGTATTTT.

The V call is TRBV6-2 or TRBV6-3, the J call TRBJ2-5; 9 bases agree with TRBD1. This CDR3 spans 16 amino acids. Losses at the gene ends were 4 bases for V and 2 bases for J; bases not matched to a gene: 8. Germline lookup yields CDR1 MNHEY and CDR2 SVGEGT. The CDR3 DNA follows: TGTGCCAGCAGTTTCTCCGGGACAGGGAGGCAAGAGACCCAGTACTTC. Protein: CASSFSGTGRQETQYF.

This clone was seen a handful of times. The chain recombines TRBV30 with TRBJ2-7; possibly TRBD1 for D (6 bases). This CDR3 has 14 residues. Trimming left V 3 bases short and J 2 bases short, with 14 bases between. CDR1 and CDR2 from the germline V gene are GTSNPN and SVGIG (reference sequence). For the CDR3, the DNA is TGTGCCTGGAGCACACAGGGTTGGGCCTACGAGCAGTACTTC. This codes for CAWSTQGWAYEQYF.

This chain uses TRBV27 with TRBJ2-7; D ambiguous. V gave up 5 bases and J gave up 8 bases, with 13 bases separating them. Germline-derived CDR1 and CDR2 are MNHEY and SMNVEV (reference sequence). The CDR3 extends over 12 amino acids. CDR3 protein: CASSSTRSKQYF. CDR3 coding DNA: TGTGCCAGCAGTAGCACGAGGAGCAAGCAGTACTTC.

This clone has just a few counts. The chain has TRBV2 and TRBJ1-2; 11 positions agree with TRBD1. Germline V CDR1 and CDR2: SNHLY, FYNNEI. This CDR3 region has 14 residues. The V gene end was trimmed by 3 bases and the J gene end by 4 bases; junction bases not matched to a gene: 1. CDR3 nucleotides: TGTGCCAGCAGTGAGGGGACAGGGGGCTATGGCTACACCTTC. It yields the protein CASSEGTGGYGYTF.

This clone came up once. The chain recombines TRBV6-2 or TRBV6-3 with TRBJ2-3; 8 bases match TRBD2. This CDR3 has 17 amino acids. The ends lost 4 bases at V and 0 bases at J; junction bases unmatched: 9. Germline V gene data show CDR1 as MNHEY and CDR2 as SVGEGT. The CDR3 nucleotides are TGTGCCAGCAGTTCCGGGACTAGTGAAATGAGCACAGATACGCAGTATTTT. Protein: CASSSGTSEMSTDTQYF.

This chain uses TRBV7-3 with TRBJ2-3; TRBD1 aligns across 9 bases. The CDR3 has 14 amino acids. The germline gives CDR1 SGHTA, CDR2 FQGTGA. V lost 4 bases and J lost 6; bases outside the gene matches: 5. CDR3 residues: CASSSGQGADTQYF. The CDR3 nucleotides are TGTGCCAGCAGCTCGGGACAGGGAGCCGATACGCAGTATTTT.

Ten or more counts support this clone. The V gene is TRBV7-9, the J gene TRBJ2-7, with 7 bases that match TRBD2. This CDR3 is built from 16 residues. CDR1 and CDR2 (germline): SEHNR, FQNEAQ (reference sequence). V was pared by 2 bases and J by 0 bases, with 7 bases of the junction left unmatched. The CDR3 coding sequence is TGTGCCAGCAGCTTAAAGGGAGGGAGCCTCTCCTACGAGCAGTACTTC. Protein sequence: CASSLKGGSLSYEQYF.

The V and J genes are TRBV6-5 and TRBJ1-5, with D possibly matching TRBD1 (5 bases). V dropped 6 bases and J dropped 7 bases, with 19 bases sitting between them. CDR3 size: 15 residues. Per germline, CDR1 MNHEY and CDR2 SVGAGI. The CDR3 reads CASSSASGQSQPQHF. The CDR3 DNA is TGTGCCAGCAGCTCCGCCTCAGGGCAGTCACAGCCCCAGCATTTT.

V usage is TRBV3-1 (or the pseudogene TRBV3-2) and J usage is TRBJ2-3; 7 bases fit TRBD2. The germline gives CDR1 LGHDT, CDR2 YNNKEL (reference sequence). The ends lost 1 base at V and 9 bases at J; junction bases unmatched: 13. The CDR3 contains 16 residues. The CDR3 coding sequence is TGTGCCAGCAGCCAAGGGTGGGCGGGGGTAGGAGGAACGCAGTATTTT. Translated, it gives CASSQGWAGVGGTQYF.